This entry is about one T cell receptor beta chain. Sequenced by immunoSEQ multiplex PCR; TCRdb stores in-frame clones only, minus some. The table has about 82,000 clones, around 83% seen once. This record comes from a study of blood T cell repertoires in COVID-19. Overall study: Donors in the United States, Italy and Spain gave samples during acute or convalescent COVID-19. PBMCs, B-cell-depleted T cells, or T cells provided the cDNA or gDNA that made up the material.

The clonotype was recovered from a woman aged 55-69 years with acute or convalescent COVID-19. The sequencing sample was made of peripheral blood.

DNA of the CDR3: TGTGCCAGCAGCCAAGAAACCGCCAAGCGGGGCAATCAGCCCCAGCATTTT. This sequence encodes CASSQETAKRGNQPQHF. The V and J genes are TRBV4-2 and TRBJ1-5; D uncertain. Trimming removed 0 bases at V and 2 bases at J, with 14 bases between. Germline V gene sequence: CDR1 LGHNA, CDR2 YNFKEQ. CDR3 length: 17 amino acids.